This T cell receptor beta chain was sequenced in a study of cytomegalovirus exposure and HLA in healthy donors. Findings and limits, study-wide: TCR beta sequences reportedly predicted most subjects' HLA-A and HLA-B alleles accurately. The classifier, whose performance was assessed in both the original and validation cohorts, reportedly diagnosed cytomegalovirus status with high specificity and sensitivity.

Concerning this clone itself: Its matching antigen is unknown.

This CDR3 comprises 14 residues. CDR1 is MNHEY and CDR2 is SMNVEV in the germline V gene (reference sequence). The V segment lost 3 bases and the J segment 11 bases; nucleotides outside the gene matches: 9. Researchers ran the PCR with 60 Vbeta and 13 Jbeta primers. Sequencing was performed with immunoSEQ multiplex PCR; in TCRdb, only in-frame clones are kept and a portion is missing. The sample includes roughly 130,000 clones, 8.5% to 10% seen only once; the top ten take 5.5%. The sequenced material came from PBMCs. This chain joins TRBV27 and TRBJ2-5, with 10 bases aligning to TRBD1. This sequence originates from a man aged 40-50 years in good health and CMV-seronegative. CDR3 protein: CASSFGQGGPEQYF. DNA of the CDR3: TGTGCCAGCAGTTTCGGACAGGGGGGGCCGGAGCAGTACTTC.